This T cell receptor (beta chain) comes out of a study of shared clonotypes between healthy human individuals. Study in general: Three CD4 naive, three CD4 memory, two CD8 naive and one CD8 memory plate were used per donor.

Several immunoSEQ 96-well plates shared each subset's DNA, each plate a replicate. The assay was immunoSEQ multiplex PCR, and TCRdb's table has in-frame clones only and misses some. The sample has under 600,000 clones, almost 97% seen once. Comment on this clone: The antigen remains undetermined.

Regarding the study as a whole: The authors expected sequencing depth to affect clonotype sharing among donors. Naive subsets generally had larger estimated richness than memory subsets.

CDR3 length: 16 residues. With 2 bases clipped from V and 5 bases from J, the junction kept 12 bases outside the gene matches. CDR1 is SGHNT, CDR2 YYREEE, per germline (reference sequence). This clonotype was sampled from a woman under 40 in good health. V gene TRBV5-4 combines with J gene TRBJ2-5, with 7 bases aligning to TRBD2. The sequenced sample was naive CD4+ T cells sorted from blood. Subset here: CD45RA+ positively selected. In nucleotides, the CDR3 is TGTGCCAGCAGCTTTTATTCGGGACTATGGGGGGAGACCCAGTACTTC. Its translation is CASSFYSGLWGETQYF.